This entry lists 15 T cell receptor beta chains sequenced from one sample in a study of blood T cell repertoires in COVID-19. TCRdb's table, derived via immunoSEQ multiplex PCR, lists solely in-frame clones and lacks some. The table shows 200,000 to 250,000 clones, with around 89% occurring only once. The sequenced sample consisted of PBMCs or T cells enriched from blood (not recorded which). These receptors came from a man younger than 45 who had been exposed to COVID-19.

The chain is built from TRBV5-1 and TRBJ1-6, with TRBD1 as a possible D gene (6 bases). The CDR3 sequence is 15 residues long. Germline V gives CDR1 SGHRS, CDR2 YFSETQ. The ends were cut back, 3 bases at V and 2 bases at J, with 9 bases in the middle. CDR3 sequence: CASSWTDPYNSPLHF. CDR3 bases: TGCGCCAGCAGCTGGACAGACCCCTATAATTCACCCCTCCACTTT.

The chain recombines TRBV5-1 with TRBJ2-3, with a tentative D call TRBD2 (7 bases). From germline, CDR1 is SGHRS and CDR2 YFSETQ. The CDR3 has 15 amino acids. The germline V and J ends were trimmed by 8 bases and 3 bases, with 19 bases remaining between them. The CDR3 coding sequence is TGCGCCAGTTCACTGGGGGGGGGCCAGACAGATACGCAGTATTTT. Translation gives CASSLGGGQTDTQYF.

The genes are TRBV29-1 and TRBJ1-1; D perhaps matches TRBD1 (6 bases). The CDR3 covers 16 residues. Germline-derived CDR1 and CDR2 are SQVTM and ANQGSEA. V lost 3 bases and J lost 3, with 20 bases in between. As DNA, the CDR3 is TGCAGCGTTGACCAGCTCCTCAGGGGCAGGGACACTGAAGCTTTCTTT. Residues: CSVDQLLRGRDTEAFF.

This clone is a singleton in its sample. This chain joins TRBV10-2 and TRBJ2-2; no definite D call. Trimming removed 2 bases from V and 8 bases from J, with 6 bases in between. Germline lookup yields CDR1 WSHSY and CDR2 SAAADI. This CDR3 is 12 amino acids long. CDR3 nucleotide sequence: TGCGCCAGCAGTGAGAGCCAAGGGGAGCTGTTTTTT. Encoded protein: CASSESQGELFF.

The chain couples TRBV27 to TRBJ1-4; D might be TRBD1 (6 bases). Looked up from germline, CDR1 is MNHEY and CDR2 is SMNVEV (reference sequence). CDR3 length: 14 amino acids. Trimming stripped 5 bases from V and 8 bases from J, with 15 bases between. The CDR3 sequence: CASSDRPGWEKLFF. The CDR3 DNA is TGTGCCAGCAGTGACAGGCCAGGGTGGGAAAAACTGTTTTTT.

The chain uses TRBV4-1 and TRBJ1-5; D unresolved. Germline assignment: CDR1 MGHRA and CDR2 YSYEKL. CDR3 length: 14 amino acids. Trimming left V 1 base short and J 4 bases short, with 8 bases between. The CDR3 bases are TGCGCCAGCAGCCAAGTTCCAGGAAATCAGCCCCAGCATTTT. Its protein is CASSQVPGNQPQHF.

The chain recombines TRBV9 with TRBJ2-7; D is perhaps TRBD2 (5 bases). V was pared by 1 base and J by 5 bases, with 22 bases between. Germline-derived CDR1 and CDR2 are SGDLS and YYNGEE. The CDR3 sequence is 17 residues long. DNA for the CDR3: TGTGCCAGCAGCGTAACGGGATCTATCGTAAGATTAGACGAGCAGTACTTC. Encoded protein: CASSVTGSIVRLDEQYF.

The chain joins TRBV12-5 to TRBJ1-2, with 7 bases lining up with TRBD1. CDR3 length equals 15 residues. Per the germline V gene, CDR1 is LGHNT and CDR2 is FRNRAP. Germline trimming cut 0 bases from V and 6 bases from J; bases unmatched to any gene: 7. The CDR3 DNA reads as TGTGCTAGTGGTTTGGTACCTGGGCAGGGGGATGGCTACACCTTC. This sequence encodes CASGLVPGQGDGYTF.

This sequence joins TRBV12-5 and TRBJ1-1; no clear D gene. Trimming stripped 8 bases from V and 2 bases from J, with 6 bases between. Germline CDR1 and CDR2: LGHNT and FRNRAP. There are 11 residues in the CDR3. Here the CDR3 DNA reads TGTGCTAGTAATAGAAACACTGAAGCTTTCTTT. Its protein product is CASNRNTEAFF. Full variable domain (missing parts from reference TRBV12-5 and TRBJ1-1): DARVTQTPRHKVTEMGQEVTMRCQPILGHNTVFWYRQTMMQGLELLAYFRNRAPLDDSGMPKDRFSAEMPDATLATLKIQPSEPRDSAVYFCASNRNTEAFFGQGTRLTVV.

The sample holds a few counts of this clone. The J gene is TRBJ2-7, the V gene TRBV7-3; perhaps TRBD1 as D (5 bases). V lost 2 bases and J lost 1, with 9 bases in between. This CDR3 region has 14 residues. The germline gives CDR1 SGHTA, CDR2 FQGTGA. CDR3 loop: CASSLDSLSYEQYF. The CDR3 bases are TGTGCCAGCAGCTTAGACAGCCTTTCCTACGAGCAGTACTTC.

The chain's CDR3 is CASSLVTVSDYGYTF. CDR3 nucleotide sequence: TGTGCCAGCAGCTTAGTTACGGTTTCGGACTATGGCTACACCTTC. V is TRBV7-8 and J is TRBJ1-2; D unresolved. The CDR3 spans 15 residues. CDR1 SGHVS and CDR2 FQNEAQ come from the germline V gene. V was trimmed by 1 base and J by 3 bases, leaving 12 bases between them.

In this sample, this clone turned up a few times. This chain uses TRBV13 with TRBJ2-5; TRBD1 agrees at 11 bases. The CDR3 loop spans 16 amino acids. Germline V CDR1 and CDR2: PRHDT, FYEKMQ (reference sequence). With 3 bases clipped from V and 4 bases from J, the junction kept 7 bases outside the gene matches. The CDR3 coding sequence is TGTGCCAGCAGCTTGGACAGGGGGCGGGGTAGAGAGACCCAGTACTTC. It is translated as CASSLDRGRGRETQYF.

The V call is TRBV19, the J call TRBJ1-2, with a tentative D call TRBD1 (6 bases). The CDR3 spans 16 residues. The V gene's germline CDR1 is LNHDA and CDR2 SQIVND (reference sequence). With 10 bases removed from V and 0 bases from J, the gap between germline ends came to 21 bases. The CDR3 loop reads CATTYSGTSSNYGYTF. The CDR3 DNA is TGTGCCACCACGTACTCCGGGACATCTTCTAACTATGGCTACACCTTC.

V usage is TRBV7-9 and J usage is TRBJ2-1, with D possibly being TRBD2 (7 bases). Germline-derived CDR1 and CDR2 are SEHNR and FQNEAQ (reference sequence). This CDR3 is built from 14 residues. Trimming pared 1 base from V and 6 bases from J, leaving 10 bases between. CDR3 sequence reads: CASSLGGGTNEQFF. The CDR3 bases are TGTGCCAGCAGCTTAGGGGGGGGCACCAATGAGCAGTTCTTC.

The V and J genes are TRBV15 and TRBJ2-3; TRBD2 agrees at 8 bases. The ends lost 0 bases at V and 6 bases at J; junction bases unmatched: 5. This CDR3 is built from 15 residues. The V gene's germline CDR1 is LNHNV and CDR2 YYDKDF (reference sequence). The CDR3 DNA reads TGTGCCACCAGCAGAGACGGGGGGGCGGTTGATACGCAGTATTTT. Translating gives CATSRDGGAVDTQYF.